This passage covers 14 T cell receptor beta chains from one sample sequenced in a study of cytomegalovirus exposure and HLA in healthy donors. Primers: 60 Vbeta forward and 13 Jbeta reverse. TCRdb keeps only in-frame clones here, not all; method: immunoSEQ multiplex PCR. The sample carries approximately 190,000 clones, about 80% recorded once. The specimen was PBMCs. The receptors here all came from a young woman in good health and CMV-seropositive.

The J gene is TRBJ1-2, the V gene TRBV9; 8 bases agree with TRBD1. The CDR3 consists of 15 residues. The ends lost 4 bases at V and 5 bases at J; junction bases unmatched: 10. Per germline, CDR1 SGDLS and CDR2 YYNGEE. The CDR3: CASSPRDRGGYGYTF. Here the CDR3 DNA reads TGTGCCAGCAGCCCAAGAGACAGGGGAGGGTATGGCTACACCTTC.

For the CDR3, the DNA is TGTGCCACCAGCAGAGATAAGACCAGGGGTCGTGGCTACACCTTC. It encodes CATSRDKTRGRGYTF. The chain uses TRBV15 and TRBJ1-2; D is possibly TRBD1 (6 bases). Per the germline V gene, CDR1 is LNHNV and CDR2 is YYDKDF (reference sequence). The germline V and J ends were trimmed by 0 bases and 7 bases, with 15 bases remaining between them. The CDR3 loop spans 15 amino acids.

The CDR3 DNA sequence: TGCGCCAGCAGCCAATTCGGGCGGGGGGGCTCCTACAATGAGCAGTTCTTC. Translated, it gives CASSQFGRGGSYNEQFF. The chain couples TRBV4-1 to TRBJ2-1, with 9 bases aligning to TRBD2. Germline CDR1 reads MGHRA; CDR2 reads YSYEKL. V was clipped by 2 bases and J by 0 bases; unmatched bases: 5. This CDR3 is built from 17 residues.

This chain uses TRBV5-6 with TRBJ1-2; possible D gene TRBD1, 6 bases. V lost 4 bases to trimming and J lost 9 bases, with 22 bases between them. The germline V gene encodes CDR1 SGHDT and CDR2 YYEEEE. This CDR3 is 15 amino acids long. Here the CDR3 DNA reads TGTGCCAGCAGCCCCTACGGCGGGGGGGCCGAGAGCTACACCTTC. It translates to CASSPYGGGAESYTF. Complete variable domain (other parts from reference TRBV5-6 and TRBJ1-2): DAGVTQSPTHLIKTRGQQVTLRCSPKSGHDTVSWYQQALGQGPQFIFQYYEEEERQRGNFPDRFSGHQFPNYSSELNVNALLLGDSALYLCASSPYGGGAESYTFGSGTRLTVV.

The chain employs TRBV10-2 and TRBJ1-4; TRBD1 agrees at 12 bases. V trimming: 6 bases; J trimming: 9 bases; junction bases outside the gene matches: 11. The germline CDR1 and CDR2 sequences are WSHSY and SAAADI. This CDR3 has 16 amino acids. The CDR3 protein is CASRGTGTGGDQKLFF. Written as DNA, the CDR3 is TGCGCCAGCAGGGGGACGGGGACAGGGGGCGATCAAAAACTGTTTTTT.

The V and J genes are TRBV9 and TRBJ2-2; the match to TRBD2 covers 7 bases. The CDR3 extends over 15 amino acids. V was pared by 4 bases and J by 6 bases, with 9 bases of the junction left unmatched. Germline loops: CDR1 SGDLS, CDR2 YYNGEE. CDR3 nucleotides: TGTGCCAGCAGCTACAGTGCGGGGGAGGCCGGGGAGCTGTTTTTT. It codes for CASSYSAGEAGELFF.

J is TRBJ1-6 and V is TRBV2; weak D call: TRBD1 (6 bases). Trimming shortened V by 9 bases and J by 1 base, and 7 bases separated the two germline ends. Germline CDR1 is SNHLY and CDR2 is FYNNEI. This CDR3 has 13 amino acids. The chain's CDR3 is CARGASYNSPLHF. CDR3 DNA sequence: TGTGCCAGGGGGGCGTCCTATAATTCACCCCTCCACTTT.

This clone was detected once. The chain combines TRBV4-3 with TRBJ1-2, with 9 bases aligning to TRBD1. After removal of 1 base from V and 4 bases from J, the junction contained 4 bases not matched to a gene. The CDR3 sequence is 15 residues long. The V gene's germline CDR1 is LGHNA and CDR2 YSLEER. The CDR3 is CASSQVGQGVYGYTF. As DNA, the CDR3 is TGCGCCAGCAGCCAAGTGGGACAGGGAGTCTATGGCTACACCTTC.

In nucleotides, the CDR3 is TGTGCCAGCAGCGATGTAGCGGGGGTCTCCTACAATGAGCAGTTCTTC. Its translation is CASSDVAGVSYNEQFF. The rearrangement joins TRBV5-6 to TRBJ2-1, with 9 nucleotides matching TRBD2. The germline CDR1 and CDR2 sequences are SGHDT and YYEEEE. V lost 4 bases and J lost 0; bases outside the gene matches: 5. The CDR3 has 16 residues.

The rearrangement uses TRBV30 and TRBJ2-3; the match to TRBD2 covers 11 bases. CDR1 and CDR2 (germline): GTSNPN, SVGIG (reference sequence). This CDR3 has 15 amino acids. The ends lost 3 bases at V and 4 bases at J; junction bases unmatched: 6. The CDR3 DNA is TGTGCCTGGAGGATAGCGGGGGGGCAGGCAGATACGCAGTATTTT. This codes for CAWRIAGGQADTQYF. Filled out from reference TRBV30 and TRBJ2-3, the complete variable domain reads SQTIHQWPATLVQPVGSPLSLECTVEGTSNPNLYWYRQAAGRGLQLLFYSVGIGQISSEVPQNLSASRPQDRQFILSSKKLLLSDSGFYLCAWRIAGGQADTQYFGPGTRLTVL.

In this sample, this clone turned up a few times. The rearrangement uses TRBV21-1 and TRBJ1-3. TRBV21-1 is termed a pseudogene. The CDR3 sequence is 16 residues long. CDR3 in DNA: TGTGCCAGCAGCATGGCGGGGCTTCCCTCTGGAAACACCATATATTTT. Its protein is CASSMAGLPSGNTIYF.

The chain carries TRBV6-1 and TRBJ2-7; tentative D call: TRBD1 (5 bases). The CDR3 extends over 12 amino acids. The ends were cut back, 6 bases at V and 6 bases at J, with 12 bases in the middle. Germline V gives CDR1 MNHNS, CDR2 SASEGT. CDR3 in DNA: TGTGCCAGCAGCCTAGGGGCGACCGAGCAGTACTTC. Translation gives CASSLGATEQYF.

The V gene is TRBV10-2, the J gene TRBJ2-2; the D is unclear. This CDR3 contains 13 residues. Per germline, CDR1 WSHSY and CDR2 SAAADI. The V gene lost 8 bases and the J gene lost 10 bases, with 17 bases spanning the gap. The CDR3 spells CASVSTERVELFF. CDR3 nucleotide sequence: TGCGCCAGCGTCTCAACGGAGCGCGTGGAGCTGTTTTTT.

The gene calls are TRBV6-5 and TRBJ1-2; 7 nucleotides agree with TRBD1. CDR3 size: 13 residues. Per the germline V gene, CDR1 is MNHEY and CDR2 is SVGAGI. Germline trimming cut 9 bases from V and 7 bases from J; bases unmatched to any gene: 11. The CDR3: CASCDRVYSGYTF. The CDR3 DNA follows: TGTGCCAGTTGCGACAGGGTATATTCTGGCTACACCTTC.